The 11 T cell receptor beta chains below were found in one sample sequenced in a study of spatial heterogeneity in lung cancer. Time point noted: sample taken at primary tumor resection. Whole RNA came from tumor, nontumor lung or frozen PBMC and was sequenced without being sorted. In TCRdb, the 5' RACE reads were re-called with MiXCR into one record per CDR3 protein. The table lists about 92,000 distinct CDR3 sequences, about 12% of them singletons. The sample was PBMCs, taken at surgery. These receptors all come from a male donor with early-stage non-small cell lung cancer.

A word on this clonotype: A read error is possible here, since a much larger clone lies one base away. J is TRBJ2-4 and V is TRBV7-9; a possible D gene is TRBD2 (6 bases). This CDR3 region has 16 residues. The V gene's germline CDR1 is SEHNR and CDR2 FQNEAQ (reference sequence). CDR3: CACSPYPGGTGNIQYF. CDR3 bases: TGTGCCTGCAGCCCCTACCCCGGGGGAACGGGAAACATTCAGTACTTC. The whole variable domain, filled in from reference TRBV7-9 and TRBJ2-4, reads DTGVSQNPRHKITKRGQNVTFRCDPISEHNRLYWYRQTLGQGPEFLTYFQNEAQLEKSRLLSDRFSAERPKGSFSTLEIQRTEQGDSAMYLCACSPYPGGTGNIQYFGAGTRLSVL.

This clonotype was seen a few times. The V call is TRBV11-2, the J call TRBJ2-1; D is tentatively TRBD1 or TRBD2 (6 bases each). Germline assignment: CDR1 SGHAT and CDR2 FQNNGV. The CDR3 runs 15 residues. V gave up 3 bases and J gave up 4 bases, with 13 bases separating them. The CDR3 nucleotides are TGTGCCAGCAGCTTGACGGGGGCCGTATACAATGAGCAGTTCTTC. It encodes CASSLTGAVYNEQFF.

This clonotype has only a few counts. V and J are TRBV7-6 and TRBJ2-3; no clear D gene. Trimming pared 5 bases from V and 5 bases from J, leaving 11 bases between. The CDR3 extends over 13 amino acids. In germline, CDR1 is SGHVS, CDR2 FNYEAQ. The CDR3 is CASSLRRKDTQYF. Here the CDR3 DNA reads TGTGCCAGCAGCCTCAGACGGAAAGATACGCAGTATTTT.

This clonotype has only a few counts. V and J are TRBV29-1 and TRBJ2-5; D unresolved. The CDR3 spans 12 residues. Germline V gene sequence: CDR1 SQVTM, CDR2 ANQGSEA. The V end lost 6 bases, the J end lost 2 bases, and 10 bases lay between the germline ends. The chain's CDR3 is CSVETYQETQYF. The CDR3 DNA sequence: TGCAGCGTAGAGACTTATCAAGAGACCCAGTACTTC.

This clonotype was detected ten times or more. V and J are TRBV18 and TRBJ2-2; TRBD1 matches 8 bases. The junction had 6 bases not matched to a gene; V was cut back by 6 bases and J by 6 bases. Looked up from germline, CDR1 is KGHSH and CDR2 is LQKENI. CDR3 length: 14 residues. Written as DNA, the CDR3 is TGTGCCAGCTCGGACAGGGCAGTGTCCGGGGAGCTGTTTTTT. Amino acid sequence: CASSDRAVSGELFF. Combining the CDR3 with reference TRBV18 and TRBJ2-2 gives the whole variable domain NAGVMQNPRHLVRRRGQEARLRCSPMKGHSHVYWYRQLPEEGLKFMVYLQKENIIDESGMPKERFSAEFPKEGPSILRIQQVVRGDSAAYFCASSDRAVSGELFFGEGSRLTVL.

The table lists this clonotype with many counts. The chain uses TRBV4-2 and TRBJ2-1; 10 positions agree with TRBD2. J lost 2 bases, V lost 3 bases, and 4 bases had no gene match. The CDR3 loop spans 16 amino acids. CDR1 LGHNA and CDR2 YNFKEQ come from the germline V gene. CDR3 region: CASSQEGLATYNEQFF. CDR3 in DNA: TGTGCCAGCAGCCAGGAGGGACTAGCGACCTACAATGAGCAGTTCTTC.

This clonotype has more than one count but fewer than ten. The CDR3 loop reads CASSPGTGPYGYTF. In DNA, the CDR3 is TGTGCCAGCAGTCCTGGGACAGGGCCGTATGGCTACACCTTC. The chain is built from TRBV12-3 or TRBV12-4 and TRBJ1-2, with TRBD1 matching 9 bases. The CDR3 length is 14 residues. V lost 5 bases, J lost 5 bases, and 6 bases stayed unmatched.

This clonotype was found many times. The gene calls are TRBV9 and TRBJ2-3; 11 bases line up with TRBD2. The V gene's germline CDR1 is SGDLS and CDR2 YYNGEE. The CDR3 has 16 residues. The ends lost 3 bases at V and 0 bases at J; junction bases unmatched: 3. The CDR3 sequence is CASSATSGGSTDTQYF. Written as DNA, the CDR3 is TGTGCCAGCAGCGCCACTAGCGGGGGAAGCACAGATACGCAGTATTTT.

Many counts were recorded for this clonotype. V gene TRBV10-3 combines with J gene TRBJ2-7, with D possibly matching TRBD1 (6 bases). The CDR3 spans 13 residues. Germline CDR1 ENHRY, CDR2 SYGVKD. Trimming left V 5 bases short and J 3 bases short, with 11 bases between. CDR3 protein: CAISNGQNYEQYF. CDR3 sequence (DNA): TGTGCCATCAGTAATGGACAGAACTACGAGCAGTACTTC.

This chain connects TRBV7-9 to TRBJ1-4; a possible D gene is TRBD1 (6 bases). The V end lost 0 bases, the J end lost 5 bases, and 7 bases lay between the germline ends. The CDR3 runs to 14 residues. Germline values: CDR1 SEHNR, CDR2 FQNEAQ (reference sequence). The CDR3 reads CASSLAGGNEKLFF. The DNA for the CDR3 is TGTGCCAGCAGCTTAGCAGGGGGAAATGAAAAACTGTTTTTT.

This chain joins TRBV4-3 and TRBJ2-2, with a weak D call TRBD2 (5 bases). Germline-derived CDR1 and CDR2 are LGHNA and YSLEER. The CDR3 is made up of 15 amino acids. Trimming removed 5 bases at V and 2 bases at J, with 12 bases between. The CDR3 coding sequence is TGCGCCAGCAGCTTCTCCGGACTTAACACCGGGGAGCTGTTTTTT. Encoded protein: CASSFSGLNTGELFF.